Each of the 5 T cell receptor beta chains below was sequenced from the same sample in a study of blood T cell repertoires in COVID-19. Sequencing was performed with immunoSEQ multiplex PCR; in TCRdb, only in-frame clones are kept and a portion is missing. The data show fewer than 250,000 clones, about 87% seen once. Specimen: peripheral blood. The receptors derive from a man aged 60 to 75 with acute or convalescent COVID-19.

The chain joins TRBV19 to TRBJ1-5; D may be TRBD1 (6 bases). CDR3 size: 15 residues. The V gene's germline CDR1 is LNHDA and CDR2 SQIVND (reference sequence). V was pared by 5 bases and J by 7 bases, with 18 bases between. The CDR3 DNA reads TGTGCCAGTAGTCGACAGGACCGACGAGGGCAGCCCCAGCATTTT. Translation: CASSRQDRRGQPQHF.

The chain employs TRBV18 and TRBJ1-3; D is possibly TRBD1 (6 bases). Germline CDR1 and CDR2: KGHSH and LQKENI. The V and J ends lost 3 bases and 0 bases respectively, with 9 bases between them. The CDR3 length is 15 residues. The CDR3 region has the DNA TGTGCCAGCTCACCGACAGGAAGCTCTGGAAACACCATATATTTT. As protein: CASSPTGSSGNTIYF.

V usage is TRBV5-1 and J usage is TRBJ2-3; no clear D gene. Trimming shortened V by 0 bases and J by 2 bases, and 10 bases separated the two germline ends. This CDR3 is built from 15 residues. Germline CDR1 and CDR2: SGHRS and YFSETQ. For the CDR3, the DNA is TGCGCCAGCAGCTTGGTCGTGGGCGACACAGATACGCAGTATTTT. Its translation: CASSLVVGDTDTQYF.

The genes are TRBV14 and TRBJ1-1; D remains unclear. CDR1 is SGHDN, CDR2 FVKESK, per germline. This CDR3 is 13 amino acids long. Trimming cost V 1 base and J 7 bases, with 10 bases left between them. The CDR3 DNA reads as TGTGCCAGCAGCCAAGTGGCAAATTTTGAAGCTTTCTTT. It translates to CASSQVANFEAFF.

The chain links TRBV5-4 to TRBJ1-2; no reliable D call. The CDR3 loop spans 16 amino acids. Between the trimmed V and J ends, which lost 0 bases and 0 bases, there was a span of 12 bases. CDR1 and CDR2 from the germline V gene are SGHNT and YYREEE (reference sequence). Written as DNA, the CDR3 is TGTGCCAGCAGCTTGGTTTGGACCGGGACTAACTATGGCTACACCTTC. Protein: CASSLVWTGTNYGYTF. The whole variable domain, filled in from reference TRBV5-4 and TRBJ1-2, reads ETGVTQSPTHLIKTRGQQVTLRCSSQSGHNTVSWYQQALGQGPQFIFQYYREEENGRGNFPPRFSGLQFPNYSSELNVNALELDDSALYLCASSLVWTGTNYGYTFGSGTRLTVV.